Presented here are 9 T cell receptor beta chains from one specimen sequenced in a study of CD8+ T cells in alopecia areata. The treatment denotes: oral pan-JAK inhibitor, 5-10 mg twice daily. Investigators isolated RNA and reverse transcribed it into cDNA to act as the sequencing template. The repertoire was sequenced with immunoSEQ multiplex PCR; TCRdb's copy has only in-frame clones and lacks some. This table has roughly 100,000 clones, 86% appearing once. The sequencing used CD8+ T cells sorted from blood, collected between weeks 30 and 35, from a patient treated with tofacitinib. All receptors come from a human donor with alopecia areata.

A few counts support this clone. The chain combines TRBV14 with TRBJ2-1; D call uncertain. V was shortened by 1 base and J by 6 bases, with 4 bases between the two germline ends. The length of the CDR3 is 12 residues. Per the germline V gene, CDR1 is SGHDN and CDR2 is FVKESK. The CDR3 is CASSQARNEQFF. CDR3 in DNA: TGTGCCAGCAGCCAAGCACGCAATGAGCAGTTCTTC. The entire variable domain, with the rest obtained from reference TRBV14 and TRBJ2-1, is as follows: EAGVTQFPSHSVIEKGQTVTLRCDPISGHDNLYWYRRVMGKEIKFLLHFVKESKQDESGMPNNRFLAERTGGTYSTLKVQPAELEDSGVYFCASSQARNEQFFGPGTRLTVL.

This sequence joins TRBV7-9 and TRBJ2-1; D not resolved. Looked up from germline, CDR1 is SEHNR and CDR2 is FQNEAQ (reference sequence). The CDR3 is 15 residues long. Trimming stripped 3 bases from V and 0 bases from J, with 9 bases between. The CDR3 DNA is TGTGCCAGCAGCTTCCCGATTAGCTCCTACAATGAGCAGTTCTTC. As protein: CASSFPISSYNEQFF.

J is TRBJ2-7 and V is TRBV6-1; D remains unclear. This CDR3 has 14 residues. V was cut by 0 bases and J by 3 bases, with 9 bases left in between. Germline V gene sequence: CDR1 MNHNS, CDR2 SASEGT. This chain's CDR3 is CASSEALQIYEQYF. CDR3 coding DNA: TGTGCCAGCAGTGAAGCGCTTCAGATCTACGAGCAGTACTTC.

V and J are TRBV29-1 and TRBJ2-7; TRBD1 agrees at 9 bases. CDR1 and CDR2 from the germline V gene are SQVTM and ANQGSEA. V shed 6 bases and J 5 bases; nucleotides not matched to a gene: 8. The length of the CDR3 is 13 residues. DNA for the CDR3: TGCAGCGTCGAGGACAGGGGAGATAACGAGCAGTACTTC. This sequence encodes CSVEDRGDNEQYF.

This CDR3 reads CASSPGLSTGANTEAFF. As DNA, the CDR3 is TGTGCCAGCAGCCCCGGACTTAGTACGGGGGCGAACACTGAAGCTTTCTTT. V is TRBV9 and J is TRBJ1-1; tentatively, D is TRBD1 (6 bases). The germline V gene encodes CDR1 SGDLS and CDR2 YYNGEE. This CDR3 comprises 17 residues. V was cut by 4 bases and J by 1 base, with 20 bases left in between.

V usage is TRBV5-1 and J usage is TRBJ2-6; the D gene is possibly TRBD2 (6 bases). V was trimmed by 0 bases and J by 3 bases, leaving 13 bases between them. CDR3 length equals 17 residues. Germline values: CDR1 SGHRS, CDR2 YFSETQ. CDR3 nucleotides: TGCGCCAGCAGCTTGGCGGGGGTCTGGAATGGGGCCAACGTCCTGACTTTC. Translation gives CASSLAGVWNGANVLTF.

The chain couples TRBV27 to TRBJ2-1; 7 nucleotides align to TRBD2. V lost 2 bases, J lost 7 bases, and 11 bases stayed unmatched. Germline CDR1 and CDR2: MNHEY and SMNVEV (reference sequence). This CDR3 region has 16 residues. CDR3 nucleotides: TGTGCCAGCAGTTTAATTAGCGGGTTTATATCTAATGAGCAGTTCTTC. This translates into CASSLISGFISNEQFF.

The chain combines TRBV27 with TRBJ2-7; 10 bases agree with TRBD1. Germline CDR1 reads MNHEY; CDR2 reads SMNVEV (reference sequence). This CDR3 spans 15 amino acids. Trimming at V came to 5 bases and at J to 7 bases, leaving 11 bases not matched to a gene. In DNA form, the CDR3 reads TGTGCCAGCAGTCTAACGACCGGGACAGGGGCAGAGCAGTACTTC. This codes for CASSLTTGTGAEQYF.

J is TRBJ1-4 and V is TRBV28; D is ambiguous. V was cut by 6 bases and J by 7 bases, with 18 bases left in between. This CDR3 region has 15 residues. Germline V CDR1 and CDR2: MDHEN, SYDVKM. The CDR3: CASRDRSISREKLFF. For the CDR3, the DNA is TGTGCCAGCAGAGATAGGAGCATCAGCCGTGAAAAACTGTTTTTT.